Presented here are 30 T cell receptor beta chains from one specimen sequenced in a study of PD-L1 blockade in urothelial cancer. The table came from immunoSEQ multiplex PCR; TCRdb's copy has only in-frame clones and leaves some out. The profile shows about 38,000 clones, 70% to 90% of them singletons. Specified time point: peripheral blood 6 weeks after treatment start. The material was PBMCs, obtained around atezolizumab (anti-PD-L1) treatment. The receptors stem from a man aged 60-69 years with urothelial cancer.

This chain links TRBV6-6 with TRBJ2-5; possibly TRBD1 for D (6 bases). The V gene lost 5 bases and the J gene lost 5 bases, with 6 bases spanning the gap. The germline V gene has CDR1 MNHNY and CDR2 SVGAGI (reference sequence). This CDR3 comprises 11 residues. The CDR3 reads CASSQGETQYF. The CDR3 DNA follows: TGTGCCAGCAGTCAGGGGGAGACCCAGTACTTC.

The chain combines TRBV2 with TRBJ1-1; the D gene is possibly TRBD1 (5 bases). The CDR3 loop spans 13 amino acids. CDR1 is SNHLY, CDR2 FYNNEI, per germline. The V end lost 3 bases, the J end lost 7 bases, and 12 bases lay between the germline ends. In DNA form, the CDR3 reads TGTGCCAGCAGTGACCCGAACAGGTTTGAAGCTTTCTTT. Protein sequence: CASSDPNRFEAFF.

This rearrangement joins TRBV7-8 to TRBJ1-1; TRBD1 might be the D (6 bases). The CDR3 is made up of 14 amino acids. The germline gives CDR1 SGHVS, CDR2 FQNEAQ. V was pared by 4 bases and J by 1 base, with 10 bases between. The CDR3 here is CASSSQGGNTEAFF. CDR3 DNA sequence: TGTGCCAGCAGCTCCCAAGGGGGGAACACTGAAGCTTTCTTT.

CDR3 residues: CASSEPGVADYEQYF. In DNA form, the CDR3 reads TGCGCCAGCAGTGAGCCCGGGGTGGCGGATTACGAGCAGTACTTC. The V and J genes are TRBV10-2 and TRBJ2-7, with D perhaps matching TRBD2 (5 bases). There are 15 residues in the CDR3. Germline V gene lookup returns CDR1 WSHSY and CDR2 SAAADI. Deletions cut 2 bases from V and 4 bases from J, with 15 bases between.

The V call is TRBV30, the J call TRBJ1-2, with D hard to call. The CDR3 spans 13 residues. V shed 0 bases and J shed 9 bases, with 14 bases lying between them. Germline V gene data show CDR1 as GTSNPN and CDR2 as SVGIG (reference sequence). CDR3 region: CAWSVQSIDSYTF. The CDR3 nucleotides read TGTGCCTGGAGTGTACAATCGATCGATAGCTACACCTTC. The full variable domain, in which reference TRBV30 and TRBJ1-2 provide the parts outside the CDR3, is SQTIHQWPATLVQPVGSPLSLECTVEGTSNPNLYWYRQAAGRGLQLLFYSVGIGQISSEVPQNLSASRPQDRQFILSSKKLLLSDSGFYLCAWSVQSIDSYTFGSGTRLTVV.

The chain uses TRBV13 and TRBJ2-5, with TRBD2 matching over 9 bases. Germline values: CDR1 PRHDT, CDR2 FYEKMQ (reference sequence). The junction had 4 bases not matched to a gene; V was cut back by 3 bases and J by 2 bases. The CDR3 runs to 15 residues. CDR3 in DNA: TGTGCCAGCAGCTTTCAGCGGGGGGCGCAAGAGACCCAGTACTTC. This encodes CASSFQRGAQETQYF.

The chain combines TRBV5-1 with TRBJ1-1; a possible D gene is TRBD1 (6 bases). Trimming stripped 0 bases from V and 1 base from J, with 13 bases between. Germline-derived CDR1 and CDR2 are SGHRS and YFSETQ. The CDR3 has 16 residues. CDR3 region: CASSLEAGGPNTEAFF. CDR3 sequence (DNA): TGCGCCAGCAGCTTGGAGGCCGGGGGGCCGAACACTGAAGCTTTCTTT.

This chain joins TRBV5-6 and TRBJ2-7, with 9 nucleotides matching TRBD1. Germline-derived CDR1 and CDR2 are SGHDT and YYEEEE. The CDR3 sequence is 15 residues long. Unmatched junction bases numbered 8, after V lost 4 bases and J lost 3 bases. The CDR3 region is CASSGPGQGRYEQYF. As DNA, the CDR3 is TGTGCCAGCAGCGGTCCGGGACAGGGACGCTACGAGCAGTACTTC.

J is TRBJ2-7 and V is TRBV7-2; D might be TRBD2 (5 bases). Per germline, CDR1 SGHTA and CDR2 FQGNSA. V lost 1 base, J lost 3 bases, and 10 bases lay in between. The CDR3 has 14 amino acids. As DNA, the CDR3 is TGTGCCAGCAGCTTAGTTGGGGAGATCTACGAGCAGTACTTC. It yields the protein CASSLVGEIYEQYF.

DNA for the CDR3: TGCGCCAGCAGCCGGGCTAGCGGCCTTATGTCAACGCAGTATTTT. Translating it yields CASSRASGLMSTQYF. The chain carries TRBV5-1 and TRBJ2-3; 7 bases match TRBD2. CDR1 and CDR2 (germline): SGHRS, YFSETQ. There are 15 residues in the CDR3. J was trimmed by 9 bases and V by 4 bases; bases with no gene match: 14.

The CDR3 protein is CASSQDYGGGPADTQYF. CDR3 bases: TGCGCCAGCAGCCAAGATTACGGGGGGGGCCCGGCAGATACGCAGTATTTT. The rearrangement links TRBV4-1 to TRBJ2-3; 8 bases match TRBD2. The CDR3 covers 17 residues. Germline V gene lookup returns CDR1 MGHRA and CDR2 YSYEKL. V was pared by 0 bases and J by 4 bases, with 9 bases of the junction left unmatched.

This chain joins TRBV29-1 and TRBJ1-2, with D possibly matching TRBD1 (6 bases). Germline-derived CDR1 and CDR2 are SQVTM and ANQGSEA. V dropped 6 bases and J dropped 5 bases, with 16 bases sitting between them. The CDR3 contains 13 residues. In DNA, the CDR3 is TGCAGCGTCCCGGGGGGACATAGATATGGCTACACCTTC. Its translation is CSVPGGHRYGYTF.

In this sample, this clone turned up once. The sample carries other DNA sequences with the same CDR3. The V gene is TRBV7-2, the J gene TRBJ2-7; tentative D call: TRBD2 (6 bases). Germline-derived CDR1 and CDR2 are SGHTA and FQGNSA. CDR3 size: 11 residues. V was cut by 3 bases and J by 6 bases, with 6 bases left in between. CDR3 residues: CASSFSGEQYF. The CDR3, as DNA: TGTGCCAGCAGCTTTAGCGGCGAGCAGTACTTC. The full variable domain, its missing parts supplied by reference TRBV7-2 and TRBJ2-7, is GAGVSQSPSNKVTEKGKDVELRCDPISGHTALYWYRQSLGQGLEFLIYFQGNSAPDKSGLPSDRFSAERTGGSVSTLTIQRTQQEDSAVYLCASSFSGEQYFGPGTRLTVT.

V gene TRBV28 combines with J gene TRBJ1-2, with D hard to call. CDR1 and CDR2 (germline): MDHEN, SYDVKM. The CDR3 loop spans 11 amino acids. V dropped 5 bases and J dropped 3 bases, with 4 bases sitting between them. CDR3 nucleotide sequence: TGTGCCAGCAGTACATACTATGGCTACACCTTC. Protein product: CASSTYYGYTF.

The gene calls are TRBV5-4 and TRBJ2-1; 9 bases are shared with TRBD1. CDR3 length: 14 residues. Trimming took 6 bases from V and 7 from J; bases not matched to a gene: 8. Germline loops: CDR1 SGHNT, CDR2 YYREEE (reference sequence). CDR3 region: CASTPGQGLNEQFF. For the CDR3, the DNA is TGTGCCAGCACCCCGGGACAGGGATTAAATGAGCAGTTCTTC.

This clone occurred a few times. The chain combines TRBV27 with TRBJ1-6; D remains ambiguous. V lost 4 bases, J lost 2 bases, and 9 bases lay in between. CDR3 length: 15 residues. CDR1 is MNHEY, CDR2 SMNVEV, per germline (reference sequence). CDR3 in DNA: TGTGCCAGCAGTTCCCCGGGGACCTATAATTCACCCCTCCACTTT. This gives the protein CASSSPGTYNSPLHF.

This rearrangement joins TRBV5-1 to TRBJ1-1, with a weak D call TRBD1 (5 bases). The germline V and J ends were trimmed by 0 bases and 4 bases, with 10 bases remaining between them. CDR1 is SGHRS and CDR2 is YFSETQ in the germline V gene. The CDR3 has 14 amino acids. CDR3 nucleotide sequence: TGCGCCAGCAGCTTGGCGTGGGGGGGCACTGAAGCTTTCTTT. Translation: CASSLAWGGTEAFF. The whole variable domain, filled in from reference TRBV5-1 and TRBJ1-1, reads KAGVTQTPRYLIKTRGQQVTLSCSPISGHRSVSWYQQTPGQGLQFLFEYFSETQRNKGNFPGRFSGRQFSNSRSEMNVSTLELGDSALYLCASSLAWGGTEAFFGQGTRLTVV.

This chain uses TRBV15 with TRBJ2-1, with D possibly matching TRBD2 (6 bases). This CDR3 is built from 16 residues. V was shortened by 1 base and J by 0 bases, with 10 bases between the two germline ends. Per germline, CDR1 LNHNV and CDR2 YYDKDF (reference sequence). Written as DNA, the CDR3 is TGTGCCACCAGCAGAGGCGGGGTTAGCTCCTACAATGAGCAGTTCTTC. Amino acids: CATSRGGVSSYNEQFF.

The V gene is TRBV25-1, the J gene TRBJ2-6, with D tentatively TRBD1 (7 bases). Between the trimmed V and J ends, which lost 4 bases and 0 bases, there was a span of 16 bases. The germline V gene has CDR1 MGHDK and CDR2 SYGVNS. The CDR3 runs to 18 residues. The CDR3 loop is CASSGGGTAYSGANVLTF. CDR3 nucleotides: TGTGCCAGCAGTGGTGGGGGGACAGCGTACTCTGGGGCCAACGTCCTGACTTTC.

This chain uses TRBV30 with TRBJ1-5; no reliable D call. V shed 5 bases and J shed 2 bases, with 13 bases lying between them. The CDR3 consists of 14 residues. Per germline, CDR1 GTSNPN and CDR2 SVGIG (reference sequence). CDR3 DNA: TGTGCCTGGGAAGGGAACGGGGGCAATCAGCCCCAGCATTTT. The encoded protein is CAWEGNGGNQPQHF.

In DNA, the CDR3 is TGTGCCAGTAGTATTGGGGCGGCGAACACTGAAGCTTTCTTT. Amino acid sequence: CASSIGAANTEAFF. V is TRBV19 and J is TRBJ1-1, with D possibly being TRBD1 (5 bases). Germline lookup yields CDR1 LNHDA and CDR2 SQIVND (reference sequence). V was pared by 3 bases and J by 1 base, with 9 bases between. This CDR3 is built from 14 residues.

V gene TRBV27 combines with J gene TRBJ2-1, with 13 nucleotides matching TRBD2. J lost 8 bases, V lost 6 bases, and 4 bases had no gene match. The CDR3 contains 14 residues. Germline CDR1 MNHEY, CDR2 SMNVEV (reference sequence). CDR3 DNA: TGTGCCAGCAGACTAGCGGGAGGGGGGGATGAGCAGTTCTTC. This sequence encodes CASRLAGGGDEQFF.

CDR3 region: CASSRTSVSGNTIYF. The CDR3 DNA reads TGCGCCAGCAGCAGAACTTCCGTCTCTGGAAACACCATATATTTT. The rearrangement links TRBV4-1 to TRBJ1-3; D gene uncertain. Looked up from germline, CDR1 is MGHRA and CDR2 is YSYEKL. V gave up 5 bases and J gave up 0 bases, with 11 bases separating them. This CDR3 region has 15 residues.

The rearrangement links TRBV13 to TRBJ2-3, with 15 bases lining up with TRBD2. The CDR3 totals 18 residues. The V and J ends lost 4 bases and 1 base, in that order; junction bases with no gene match: 6. The germline gives CDR1 PRHDT, CDR2 FYEKMQ (reference sequence). CDR3 loop: CASSSGTSGRRGTDTQYF. CDR3 coding DNA: TGTGCCAGCAGCTCCGGGACTAGCGGGAGGCGGGGCACAGATACGCAGTATTTT.

V gene TRBV25-1 combines with J gene TRBJ1-2, with D maybe TRBD1 (5 bases). There are 13 residues in the CDR3. V was clipped by 6 bases and J by 7 bases, with 15 bases between them. Germline V gives CDR1 MGHDK, CDR2 SYGVNS. CDR3 sequence: CASSQPGEVGYTF. CDR3 sequence (DNA): TGTGCCAGCAGCCAGCCGGGGGAGGTTGGCTACACCTTC.

V and J are TRBV7-2 and TRBJ2-3; D might be TRBD2 (6 bases). Germline V CDR1 and CDR2: SGHTA, FQGNSA. The CDR3 extends over 15 amino acids. The germline V and J ends were trimmed by 5 bases and 1 base, with 13 bases remaining between them. CDR3 DNA sequence: TGTGCCAGCAGCCCCGGACCGGGGGGCACAGATACGCAGTATTTT. Translated: CASSPGPGGTDTQYF.

V usage is TRBV13 and J usage is TRBJ2-1; 9 bases are shared with TRBD2. There are 12 residues in the CDR3. The ends lost 10 bases at V and 10 bases at J; junction bases unmatched: 8. CDR1 and CDR2 from the germline V gene are PRHDT and FYEKMQ (reference sequence). The CDR3 nucleotides read TGTGCCACCGGGACTAGCCCGCTGGAGCAGTTCTTC. It encodes CATGTSPLEQFF.

V is TRBV29-1 and J is TRBJ2-6; no clear D gene. CDR1 is SQVTM, CDR2 ANQGSEA, per germline. V gave up 4 bases and J gave up 0 bases, with 7 bases separating them. CDR3 size: 14 residues. The CDR3 DNA follows: TGCAGCGTTGCACAGAACTCTGGGGCCAACGTCCTGACTTTC. Its translation: CSVAQNSGANVLTF.

The chain combines TRBV6-4 with TRBJ2-1; 10 nucleotides line up with TRBD2. CDR3 length: 15 residues. The V gene's germline CDR1 is MRHNA and CDR2 SNTAGT. J was trimmed by 1 base and V by 5 bases; bases with no gene match: 2. The CDR3 DNA reads TGTGCCAGCAGTCGAGCGGGAGGGTCCTACAATGAGCAGTTCTTC. It codes for CASSRAGGSYNEQFF.

This rearrangement joins TRBV19 to TRBJ1-2; D is undetermined. The CDR3 contains 14 residues. Germline V gene sequence: CDR1 LNHDA, CDR2 SQIVND (reference sequence). V was cut by 3 bases and J by 2 bases, with 10 bases left in between. CDR3 sequence reads: CASSIARVNYGYTF. CDR3 DNA: TGTGCCAGTAGTATTGCGCGGGTCAACTATGGCTACACCTTC.